The following is a TCR beta chain sequence with its context. The antigen is not known. This entry is derived from a study of early T cells in non-severe SARS-CoV-2 infection. Background on the study: It was bulk RNA from unsorted whole blood that was sequenced, and the chains were unpaired.

Study-level findings and limits: The study's VDJdb matching favored anti-spike CD8 responses and missed private and CD4 specificities.

Molecules of cDNA were individually given unique molecular identifiers that were attached to them. MiXCR, applied by TCRdb to the 5' RACE reads, yields one record per CDR3 protein. The sample shows approximately 79,000 distinct CDR3 sequences, about 13% of them seen only once. The clonotype originates from an adult who was a healthcare worker with PCR-confirmed SARS-CoV-2 infection or an uninfected control (not recorded which). Sequencing was performed on whole blood.

DNA for the CDR3: TGTGCCAGCAGCTCTTTTCGGGGGGCTTCGGACACCGGGGAGCTGTTTTTT. Amino acids: CASSSFRGASDTGELFF. This sequence joins TRBV6-2 or TRBV6-3 and TRBJ2-2, with D maybe TRBD2 (7 bases). Trimming took off 6 bases at V and 3 bases at J, with 20 bases between the two ends. CDR1 and CDR2 from the germline V gene are MNHEY and SVGEGT. The CDR3 contains 17 residues.